Included here is one T cell receptor (beta chain) sequence, with context. What it binds is unknown. This PCR relied on a set of 60 Vbeta primers and 13 Jbeta primers. Clones were read by immunoSEQ multiplex PCR, and TCRdb kept only the in-frame ones, dropping some. The sample has 70,000 to 80,000 clones; approximately 72% are singletons. The sample originates from a study of cytomegalovirus exposure and HLA in healthy donors. Looking at the study overall: Inside one of the first data releases sat around 86 million unique TCRs taken from HLA-typed donors.

CDR3 length: 17 residues. Germline CDR1 MDHEN, CDR2 SYDVKM. With 4 bases clipped from V and 5 bases from J, the junction kept 9 bases outside the gene matches. Study observations and caveats: Most observed TCR sequences were rare, whereas some public TCRs were detected in many donors. Roughly uniform depth of sequencing across donors was assumed in presence/absence analyses.

This chain uses TRBV28 with TRBJ2-1; 12 positions match TRBD2. This receptor was taken from a woman aged 40 to 50 in good health and CMV-seropositive. What was sequenced was PBMCs. The DNA of the CDR3 is TGTGCCAGCAGTTCCCGGGGACTAGCGGGTAGGAACAATGAGCAGTTCTTC. It translates to CASSSRGLAGRNNEQFF.